This T cell receptor (beta chain) was captured in a study of graft-versus-host responses after intestinal transplantation. As concerns this clone: Antigen specificity is unknown.

The germline V gene has CDR1 LNHDA and CDR2 SQIVND (reference sequence). The CDR3 loop spans 15 amino acids. The germline V and J ends were trimmed by 5 bases and 0 bases, with 14 bases remaining between them. The table came from immunoSEQ multiplex PCR; TCRdb's copy has only in-frame clones and leaves some out. The sample lists about 59,000 clones, 90% to 95% occurring once. The chain links TRBV19 to TRBJ2-7, with D possibly TRBD1 on 5 matching bases. The source was unstimulated CD4+ T cells sorted from spleen or lymph node cells, collected before transplant. The source is a human donor who was the organ donor for an intestinal transplant. This chain's CDR3 is CASSARIGVSYEQYF. The CDR3, as DNA: TGTGCCAGTAGTGCGAGGATAGGGGTCTCCTACGAGCAGTACTTC.